One sample yielded the 24 T cell receptor beta chains listed below, sequenced in a study of blood T cell repertoires in COVID-19 (TCRdb year 2020). The library was generated by the immunoSEQ multiplex PCR assay. The table was pulled from immuneACCESS by TCRdb, which kept in-frame rearrangements only. Such tables lose some clones; where checked, under half of the loss comes from unresolved V genes, and the rest has no known cause. The sample yields about 380,000 clones; about 89% were counted once. The ten largest clones take up 1.3% of the sample. The sequenced material came from PBMCs or T cells enriched from blood (not recorded which). The receptors derive from a man aged 25-40 years who had recovered from COVID-19.

The CDR3 sequence: CASSLGGLSSYEQYF. CDR3 nucleotide sequence: TGTGCCAGCAGCTTAGGCGGGTTAAGCTCCTACGAGCAGTACTTC. J is TRBJ2-7 and V is TRBV7-9, with D possibly TRBD2 on 5 matching bases. Between the trimmed V and J ends, which lost 1 base and 0 bases, there was a span of 10 bases. Germline CDR1 reads SEHNR; CDR2 reads FQNEAQ (reference sequence). CDR3 length: 15 residues.

This clone has only a few counts. The genes are TRBV6-5 and TRBJ2-1, with 10 positions matching TRBD2. Germline V gene data show CDR1 as MNHEY and CDR2 as SVGAGI. Trimming cost V 6 bases and J 4 bases; bases outside gene matches: 6. The CDR3 has 15 amino acids. Here the CDR3 reads CASRSSGGEYNEQFF. The CDR3 coding sequence is TGTGCCAGCAGATCTAGCGGGGGCGAATACAATGAGCAGTTCTTC.

The rearrangement uses TRBV12-3 or TRBV12-4 and TRBJ2-7; D might be TRBD2 (5 bases). CDR3 size: 12 residues. V was clipped by 6 bases and J by 6 bases, with 12 bases between them. The CDR3 spells CASRGVQGEQYF. The CDR3 nucleotides read TGTGCCAGCAGGGGAGTTCAAGGCGAGCAGTACTTC.

This clone occurred once. The chain has TRBV7-2 and TRBJ2-1, with D perhaps TRBD2 (5 bases). Trimming removed 1 base at V and 8 bases at J, with 6 bases between. The CDR3 contains 12 residues. Germline V gives CDR1 SGHTA, CDR2 FQGNSA. CDR3 region: CASSLGGYEQFF. Here the CDR3 DNA reads TGTGCCAGCAGCTTAGGAGGGTATGAGCAGTTCTTC. Full variable domain (outside the CDR3, taken from reference TRBV7-2 and TRBJ2-1): GAGVSQSPSNKVTEKGKDVELRCDPISGHTALYWYRQSLGQGLEFLIYFQGNSAPDKSGLPSDRFSAERTGGSVSTLTIQRTQQEDSAVYLCASSLGGYEQFFGPGTRLTVL.

V usage is TRBV14 and J usage is TRBJ2-5, with TRBD1 matching over 7 bases. Germline loops: CDR1 SGHDN, CDR2 FVKESK. With V trimmed by 0 bases and J by 2 bases, 12 bases remained unmatched. The CDR3 totals 18 residues. CDR3 residues: CASSQDLRGRGNQETQYF. The DNA for the CDR3 is TGTGCCAGCAGCCAAGATCTCAGAGGCAGGGGGAATCAAGAGACCCAGTACTTC.

The gene calls are TRBV6-5 and TRBJ1-1, with D hard to call. The CDR3 covers 15 residues. Looked up from germline, CDR1 is MNHEY and CDR2 is SVGAGI. V was shortened by 0 bases and J by 1 base, with 9 bases between the two germline ends. In DNA form, the CDR3 reads TGTGCCAGCAGTTACTCGAATCCGCGGAACACTGAAGCTTTCTTT. Protein: CASSYSNPRNTEAFF.

The rearrangement uses TRBV18 and TRBJ1-1, with D unclear. The CDR3 is 15 amino acids. Trimming took 3 bases from V and 5 from J, leaving 16 bases between them. Germline values: CDR1 KGHSH, CDR2 LQKENI. The CDR3 nucleotides read TGTGCCAGCTCACCTCAGGAATCGGGGAGGACTGAAGCTTTCTTT. It is translated as CASSPQESGRTEAFF. Variable domain in full (rest from reference TRBV18 and TRBJ1-1): NAGVMQNPRHLVRRRGQEARLRCSPMKGHSHVYWYRQLPEEGLKFMVYLQKENIIDESGMPKERFSAEFPKEGPSILRIQQVVRGDSAAYFCASSPQESGRTEAFFGQGTRLTVV.

The count of this clone is one. The V and J genes are TRBV4-1 and TRBJ1-3; 8 bases map to TRBD1. The CDR3 is 15 residues long. V lost 4 bases and J lost 5; bases outside the gene matches: 7. Germline-derived CDR1 and CDR2 are MGHRA and YSYEKL. CDR3 DNA: TGCGCCAGCAGCCCCGGACAGGGACCACGAAACACCATATATTTT. This encodes CASSPGQGPRNTIYF.

The chain carries TRBV19 and TRBJ2-3; maybe TRBD1 (5 bases). The CDR3 totals 15 residues. Germline V gene lookup returns CDR1 LNHDA and CDR2 SQIVND (reference sequence). Trimming pared 5 bases from V and 1 base from J, leaving 13 bases between. CDR3 DNA: TGTGCCAGTAGTGCGGCCAGGGTCCGCACAGATACGCAGTATTTT. Translated, it gives CASSAARVRTDTQYF.

This sequence joins TRBV4-3 and TRBJ2-2; 8 positions match TRBD2. This CDR3 has 18 residues. CDR1 and CDR2 from the germline V gene are LGHNA and YSLEER. Unmatched junction bases numbered 7, after V lost 1 base and J lost 0 bases. The CDR3 DNA is TGCGCCAGCAGCCAAGTCCTCAGCGGGGGCACGAACACCGGGGAGCTGTTTTTT. This codes for CASSQVLSGGTNTGELFF.

A word on this clone: In the same sample, other DNA sequences code for this CDR3. The J gene is TRBJ1-6, the V gene TRBV30; the D gene is possibly TRBD1 (5 bases). There are 13 residues in the CDR3. Trimming cost V 1 base and J 7 bases, with 8 bases left between them. Germline values: CDR1 GTSNPN, CDR2 SVGIG (reference sequence). The CDR3 DNA is TGTGCCTGGAGTGGAACAGGAAATTCACCCCTCCACTTT. Its translation: CAWSGTGNSPLHF.

The CDR3 is CATSDSRQGANTGELFF. CDR3 nucleotides: TGTGCCACCAGTGATTCACGACAGGGGGCTAACACCGGGGAGCTGTTTTTT. The chain couples TRBV24-1 to TRBJ2-2; 10 bases fit TRBD1. This CDR3 has 17 amino acids. V was pared by 2 bases and J by 2 bases, with 4 bases of the junction left unmatched. The V gene's germline CDR1 is KGHDR and CDR2 SFDVKD.

This chain links TRBV19 with TRBJ2-7, with TRBD1 identical over 9 bases. V lost 10 bases, J lost 4 bases, and 14 bases stayed unmatched. The germline V gene encodes CDR1 LNHDA and CDR2 SQIVND (reference sequence). The length of the CDR3 is 15 residues. CDR3 sequence (DNA): TGTGCCACCCATTTGCCGGGACAGGGTGATTACGAGCAGTACTTC. This gives the protein CATHLPGQGDYEQYF.

With respect to this clone: The sample has other DNA sequences that encode this CDR3 too. V usage is TRBV12-3 or TRBV12-4 and J usage is TRBJ2-3; no firm D call. V was clipped by 5 bases and J by 6 bases, with 9 bases between them. The CDR3 length is 12 residues. The CDR3 region has the DNA TGTGCCAGCAGTCCCGGTACGGATACGCAGTATTTT. Translating it yields CASSPGTDTQYF.

The rearrangement joins TRBV5-1 to TRBJ1-2; D might be TRBD1 (5 bases). The germline V gene has CDR1 SGHRS and CDR2 YFSETQ. This CDR3 spans 15 amino acids. V shed 4 bases and J shed 4 bases, with 17 bases lying between them. The DNA of the CDR3 is TGCGCCAGCAGCCTGATGACTGACAGAGGCTATGGCTACACCTTC. The encoded protein is CASSLMTDRGYGYTF.

The V and J genes are TRBV11-2 and TRBJ1-1, with 7 bases identical to TRBD1. Unmatched junction bases numbered 6, after V lost 4 bases and J lost 4 bases. CDR1 is SGHAT, CDR2 FQNNGV, per germline. This CDR3 is 14 amino acids long. The CDR3, as DNA: TGTGCCAGCAGCTCGACAGGGAGTGGCACTGAAGCTTTCTTT. Encoded protein: CASSSTGSGTEAFF.

The chain is built from TRBV3-1 (or the pseudogene TRBV3-2) and TRBJ2-3, with 10 bases lining up with TRBD1. With V trimmed by 3 bases and J by 1 base, 4 bases remained unmatched. This CDR3 spans 16 amino acids. The germline V gene encodes CDR1 LGHDT and CDR2 YNNKEL (reference sequence). CDR3 nucleotides: TGTGCCAGCAGCCACCTGGGGACAGGGGGCACAGATACGCAGTATTTT. Protein: CASSHLGTGGTDTQYF.

The rearrangement joins TRBV30 to TRBJ1-5; TRBD1 agrees at 9 bases. The CDR3 is 15 amino acids. V gave up 4 bases and J gave up 5 bases; unmatched junction bases: 9. Per germline, CDR1 GTSNPN and CDR2 SVGIG (reference sequence). The CDR3, as DNA: TGTGCCTGGAATACCGGGACAGGGTTCGATCAGCCCCAGCATTTT. Its translation: CAWNTGTGFDQPQHF.

The chain has TRBV7-9 and TRBJ2-7; D gene ambiguous. Trimming cost V 7 bases and J 0 bases, with 10 bases left between them. This CDR3 spans 13 amino acids. Germline-derived CDR1 and CDR2 are SEHNR and FQNEAQ (reference sequence). CDR3 DNA sequence: TGTGCCAGCAAATCGGAGAACTCCTACGAGCAGTACTTC. Encoded protein: CASKSENSYEQYF. Full variable domain (missing parts from reference TRBV7-9 and TRBJ2-7): DTGVSQNPRHKITKRGQNVTFRCDPISEHNRLYWYRQTLGQGPEFLTYFQNEAQLEKSRLLSDRFSAERPKGSFSTLEIQRTEQGDSAMYLCASKSENSYEQYFGPGTRLTVT.

The chain couples TRBV7-9 to TRBJ1-1; no clear D. Trimming pared 5 bases from V and 6 bases from J, leaving 7 bases between. The CDR3 extends over 11 amino acids. Germline V gene lookup returns CDR1 SEHNR and CDR2 FQNEAQ (reference sequence). The CDR3 nucleotides are TGTGCCAGCAGCCTTTCCCCTGAAGCTTTCTTT. As protein: CASSLSPEAFF.

This rearrangement joins TRBV10-3 to TRBJ2-7; tentative D call: TRBD1 (5 bases). The CDR3 runs 12 residues. Looked up from germline, CDR1 is ENHRY and CDR2 is SYGVKD. The V end was cut by 5 bases, the J end by 1 base, with 6 bases between. For the CDR3, the DNA is TGTGCCATCAGTTCAGGGTCCTACGAGCAGTACTTC. It yields the protein CAISSGSYEQYF.

This clone was recorded once. V gene TRBV7-9 combines with J gene TRBJ1-1; no definite D call. Germline loops: CDR1 SEHNR, CDR2 FQNEAQ (reference sequence). Trimming removed 6 bases at V and 5 bases at J, with 28 bases between. The CDR3 totals 18 residues. The CDR3: CASRLPGGSSIGDTEAFF. CDR3 in DNA: TGTGCCAGCAGGCTCCCCGGCGGGTCCTCCATCGGGGATACTGAAGCTTTCTTT.

V is TRBV9 and J is TRBJ1-3; 7 bases align to TRBD1. This CDR3 has 13 residues. Germline V gives CDR1 SGDLS, CDR2 YYNGEE. V dropped 4 bases and J dropped 11; count of bases not matched to a gene: 9. CDR3 coding DNA: TGTGCCAGCAGCCCCGGACAGGCCGAGCCCATATATTTT. Translation: CASSPGQAEPIYF.

The count of this clone is one. The chain joins TRBV4-1 to TRBJ1-6, with 9 bases identical to TRBD1. CDR1 is MGHRA, CDR2 YSYEKL, per germline. This CDR3 contains 16 residues. V shed 2 bases and J 8 bases; nucleotides not matched to a gene: 7. CDR3 protein: CASSQRDRAFDSPLHF. The CDR3 nucleotides are TGCGCCAGCAGCCAAAGGGACAGGGCTTTCGATTCACCCCTCCACTTT.